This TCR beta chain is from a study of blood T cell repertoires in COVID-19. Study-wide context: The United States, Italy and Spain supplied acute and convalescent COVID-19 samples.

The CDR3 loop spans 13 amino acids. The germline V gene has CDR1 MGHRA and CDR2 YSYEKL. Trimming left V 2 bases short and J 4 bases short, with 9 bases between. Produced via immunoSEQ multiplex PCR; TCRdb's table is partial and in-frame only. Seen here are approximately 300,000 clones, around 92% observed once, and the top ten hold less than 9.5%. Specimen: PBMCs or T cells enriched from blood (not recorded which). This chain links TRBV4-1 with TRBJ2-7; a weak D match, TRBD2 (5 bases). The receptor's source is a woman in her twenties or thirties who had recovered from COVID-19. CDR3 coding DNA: TGCGCCAGCAGCCAACTAGGGAGTTACGAGCAGTACTTC. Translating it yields CASSQLGSYEQYF.